Sequencing of this T cell receptor (beta chain) was carried out in a study of cytomegalovirus exposure and HLA in healthy donors. Study details: There were 100 million to 120 million unique TCR beta sequences, drawn from about 180 million T cells, in an earlier analysis. Around 79 million unique TCRs, all from HLA-typed donors, were included in an early release of the data. The study's findings and limits: Excluded: some indistinguishable V segments such as TRBV6-2 and TRBV6-3. Confirmation in vitro established that a few CMV-associated chains were specific for CMV antigens.

Trimming removed 0 bases at V and 8 bases at J, with 10 bases between. The CDR3 is 14 residues long. CDR1 is MGHRA and CDR2 is YSYEKL in the germline V gene. Primers: 60 Vbeta forward and 13 Jbeta reverse. Libraries were prepared by immunoSEQ multiplex PCR; TCRdb keeps only in-frame clonotypes and omits some of them. The sample includes 140,000 or so clones, less than 85% seen only once; the top ten take 1.8%. This clone was seen only a few times. Its antigen is undetermined. The chain is built from TRBV4-1 and TRBJ1-4; D may be TRBD1 (5 bases). The receptor was isolated from a man between 35 and 55 years old in good health and CMV-seronegative. Sequenced input: PBMCs. CDR3 loop: CASSQDRVGEKLFF. Written as DNA, the CDR3 is TGCGCCAGCAGCCAAGACAGGGTTGGAGAAAAACTGTTTTTT.